The clone carrying this T cell receptor (beta chain) was seen more than once but under ten times. What it binds is unknown. A single-stranded UMI oligo with SP2 sequence was ligated to cDNA 3' ends. An equimolar mix of RC1.1 and RC1.2 primed the beta chain across TRBC1 and TRBC2. Separate processing of TCR alpha and beta chains began at the second PCR. In TCRdb, the UMI-ligation and nested PCR reads were re-called with MiXCR into one record per CDR3 protein. The repertoire includes around 35,000 distinct CDR3 sequences, 10% to 13% of them detected once, and approximately 8.7% sits in the top ten. The sample is drawn from a study of quantifying T cell responses using KT2 cells. Turning to the study itself: TCR alpha and beta constant-region primers primed reverse transcription of RNA. Overall study results and limits: KT2 sequences were detected down to about one KT2 cell per 100,000 PBMC.

CDR3 length: 12 residues. V shed 6 bases, J shed 5 bases, and the junction held 2 bases outside the gene matches. Germline CDR1 and CDR2: WSHSY and SAAADI. The sample is PBMC spiked with counted cells of clone KT2. Different KT2-to-PBMC ratios were created with a constant PBMC count. The receptor was derived from a human donor. What was sequenced was PBMCs spiked with cells of the T cell clone KT2. V and J are TRBV10-2 and TRBJ2-7; 9 bases align to TRBD1. The CDR3 coding sequence is TGCGCCAGCAGCGGACAGGGGAACGAGCAGTACTTC. Translation: CASSGQGNEQYF.